This T cell receptor (beta chain) derives from a study of blood T cell repertoires in COVID-19 (dated by TCRdb to the early 2020s). Notes on the research overall: Collaborator samples came from the United States, Italy and Spain and covered acute and convalescent phases of COVID-19. Sample metadata almost always included a de-identified subject ID, COVID-19 status, age in years and sex. The dataset comprised deeply sampled blood TCRbeta repertoires from subjects exposed to, actively infected with, or recovered from COVID-19. HLA class I and class II types, where available, came from metadata supplied by the sample provider rather than from assay-based typing. The prospective study material was composed of cDNA or gDNA derived from T cells, B-cell-depleted T cells, or PBMCs. Samples were obtained from the ongoing ImmuneRACE study (first 160 participants) and from 950 to 1,500 subjects provided by 6 global collaborators. The repertoires were made available in a free public database intended to serve as a resource for research on the immune response to SARS-CoV-2.

On the study overall, not on this receptor specifically: The quantity of clinical and demographic metadata differed by source and by participant and was supplied without curation.

As for this clone: Its antigen is unknown. Base qualities are not at hand, and no much larger clone is one base apart.

Whole blood was collected in K2EDTA tubes by collaborating institutions according to the institutions' own protocols. For TCRbeta analysis, collaborators shipped samples in one of three forms: frozen whole blood, isolated PBMCs, or DNA extracted from either of those sample types. There are 15 amino acids in the CDR3, from cysteine to phenylalanine inclusive. The only DNA kept is the CDR3, 45 bases in frame from the first base. Trimming takes 0 bases off V and 6 bases off J; junction bases not matched to a gene: 6. Based on the germline V gene, the CDR1 and CDR2 sequences are MGHRA and YSYEKL. TCRbeta CDR3 regions were amplified from genomic DNA using the immunoSEQ Assay, a bias-controlled multiplex PCR. The study's processing was this. Within the assay, amplification of reference gene primers was used to estimate how many nucleated cells each sample contained. Sequence reads were collapsed and filtered to measure the absolute abundance of every unique TCRbeta CDR3 rearrangement. For each sample, productive Simpson clonality was calculated as the square root of Simpson's diversity index over productive rearrangements. Here the immuneACCESS table is served through TCRdb, limited to in-frame sequences with V and J called. Missing clones are a known gap in these copies; in checked studies unresolved V genes cover under half, and the rest lacks a known reason. V and J calls and clone size come straight from that table; D and trimming were deduced from the DNA. The sample table shows 180,000 or so clones, and approximately 90% are seen once. Of the sample, roughly 2.8% is held by the ten largest clones.

Rearrangement joined TRBV4-1 to TRBJ1-2; TRBD1 lines up with 8 middle nucleotides. Sequences were obtained from peripheral blood. This clonotype was sampled from a woman under 40 with active or convalescent COVID-19. CDR3 region: CASSQDRRGLDGYTF. The sequenced DNA is TGCGCCAGCAGCCAAGATCGCAGGGGGCTTGATGGCTACACCTTC.